These 14 T cell receptor beta chains came from one sample sequenced in a study of blood T cells in healthy people across ages. Next came a second PCR, run for about 6 to 12 cycles, which used a sample-barcoded 5' primer along with a J-beta primer mix. TCRdb processed the 5' RACE reads anew with MiXCR; each CDR3 protein has one entry. The table lists fewer than 750,000 distinct CDR3 sequences, 52% of them singletons. Sample: blood. The receptors derive from a woman older than 75 in good health.

This clonotype appeared a few times. This chain connects TRBV3-1 to TRBJ2-2; TRBD2 is a possible D gene (5 bases). Germline CDR1 reads LGHDT; CDR2 reads YNNKEL (reference sequence). The germline V and J ends were trimmed by 0 bases and 9 bases, with 11 bases remaining between them. The CDR3 is 14 amino acids. The CDR3: CASSQERGHRELFF. In DNA, the CDR3 is TGTGCCAGCAGCCAAGAAAGAGGGCACCGGGAGCTGTTTTTT.

This clonotype has ten or more counts. The rearrangement joins TRBV20-1 to TRBJ2-3; no firm D call. Germline assignment: CDR1 DFQATT and CDR2 SNEGSKA (reference sequence). V was cut by 6 bases and J by 5 bases, with 15 bases left in between. This CDR3 region has 13 residues. The CDR3 region is CSALVIVGDTQYF. Here the CDR3 DNA reads TGCAGTGCGCTCGTTATAGTGGGAGATACGCAGTATTTT.

The sample holds many counts of this clonotype. The CDR3 coding sequence is TGTGCCAGCAGCCGGTCGGGGAAGGGGGAAAAACTGTTTTTT. It translates to CASSRSGKGEKLFF. V usage is TRBV7-2 and J usage is TRBJ1-4, with D perhaps matching TRBD1 (5 bases). This CDR3 region has 14 residues. Looked up from germline, CDR1 is SGHTA and CDR2 is FQGNSA. The germline V and J ends were trimmed by 5 bases and 8 bases, with 15 bases remaining between them.

Concerning this clonotype itself: Given a much more abundant clone one base away, this may be a read error. The chain employs TRBV3-1 and TRBJ2-1; 10 bases fit TRBD2. This CDR3 region has 14 residues. The germline V gene encodes CDR1 LGHDT and CDR2 YNNKEL (reference sequence). The CDR3 DNA is TGTGTCAGCAGGTACAGCGGGGGGGCGGGTGAGCAGTTCTTC. Its protein product is CVSRYSGGAGEQFF.

The chain employs TRBV5-1 and TRBJ1-6; a weak D match, TRBD1 (6 bases). Trimming left V 0 bases short and J 6 bases short, with 16 bases between. The CDR3 contains 17 residues. CDR1 and CDR2 (germline): SGHRS, YFSETQ. CDR3 amino acids: CASSLAIYQQGNSPLHF. CDR3 DNA sequence: TGCGCCAGCAGCTTGGCCATCTACCAACAGGGTAATTCACCCCTCCACTTT.

In its sample, this clonotype was seen once. This chain joins TRBV19 and TRBJ2-7; a possible D gene is TRBD1 (7 bases). The CDR3 runs to 15 residues. Per the germline V gene, CDR1 is LNHDA and CDR2 is SQIVND (reference sequence). V was cut by 2 bases and J by 7 bases, with 18 bases left in between. In DNA, the CDR3 is TGTGCCAGTAGTATAAGACAGGGAGGTTACAGTGAGCAGTACTTC. This encodes CASSIRQGGYSEQYF.

As concerns this clonotype: A much larger clone lies one base from this, so it may be a read error. This chain uses TRBV7-3 with TRBJ2-1; 9 bases line up with TRBD1. Matching the DNA end better, TRBJ2-7 makes the J call doubtful. This CDR3 spans 15 amino acids. In germline, CDR1 is SGHTA, CDR2 FQGTGA. The CDR3 protein is CASSLMGTGYNEQYF. CDR3 DNA: TGTGCCAGCAGCTTAATGGGGACAGGGTACAATGAGCAGTACTTC.

Remarks on this clonotype: This clone may be a read error of a much larger clone one base away. The chain uses TRBV12-3 or TRBV12-4 and TRBJ1-5, with D possibly being TRBD1 (5 bases). The CDR3 has 15 amino acids. For the CDR3, the DNA is TGTGCCAGCACCCTGGGACTCCATAGCAATCGGCCCCAGCATTTT. This translates into CASTLGLHSNRPQHF.

This chain joins TRBV27 and TRBJ1-6; D is unclear. Germline CDR1 reads MNHEY; CDR2 reads SMNVEV (reference sequence). The V gene lost 7 bases and the J gene lost 4 bases, with 8 bases spanning the gap. The CDR3 totals 13 residues. CDR3 amino acids: CASKTQYNSPLHF. The CDR3 region has the DNA TGTGCCAGCAAGACACAATATAATTCACCCCTCCACTTT.

V usage is TRBV6-6 and J usage is TRBJ2-1; 9 nucleotides align to TRBD2. The germline gives CDR1 MNHNY, CDR2 SVGAGI (reference sequence). V shed 6 bases and J 5 bases; nucleotides not matched to a gene: 11. This CDR3 has 16 amino acids. The CDR3 bases are TGTGCCAGCAGATCCGGGACTAGCAGTGTACACAATGAGCAGTTCTTC. It encodes CASRSGTSSVHNEQFF.

V usage is TRBV3-1 and J usage is TRBJ2-2; TRBD2 might be the D (5 bases). The CDR3 has 16 amino acids. Trimming took off 1 base at V and 2 bases at J, with 11 bases between the two ends. The germline V gene encodes CDR1 LGHDT and CDR2 YNNKEL (reference sequence). The CDR3 DNA reads as TGTGCCAGCAGCCAAGTTCGAGGGTTTAACACCGGGGAGCTGTTTTTT. This gives the protein CASSQVRGFNTGELFF.

This clonotype was observed many times. The V call is TRBV2, the J call TRBJ2-5; D is perhaps TRBD1 or TRBD2 (5 bases each). Trimming left V 7 bases short and J 6 bases short, with 9 bases between. Germline assignment: CDR1 SNHLY and CDR2 FYNNEI. The CDR3 covers 11 residues. The CDR3 nucleotides are TGTGCCAGCAAAGAGGGGAAGACCCAGTACTTC. This sequence encodes CASKEGKTQYF.

This clonotype was counted many times. The chain has TRBV6-5 and TRBJ2-5, with 9 bases identical to TRBD1. CDR1 is MNHEY, CDR2 SVGAGI, per germline. Trimming cost V 6 bases and J 11 bases; bases outside gene matches: 10. The CDR3 is 13 residues long. Here the CDR3 reads CASSRNTGGQQYF. For the CDR3, the DNA is TGTGCCAGCAGCCGTAATACAGGGGGCCAACAGTACTTC.

Concerning this clonotype itself: This may come from a read error, since a much larger clone is one base off. The chain combines TRBV20-1 with TRBJ2-1; D gene unclear. Germline lookup yields CDR1 DFQATT and CDR2 SNEGSKA (reference sequence). V lost 2 bases and J 8 bases, leaving 7 bases between the germline ends. The CDR3 runs to 11 residues. The CDR3 reads CSARLYDEQFF. Here the CDR3 DNA reads TGCAGTGCTAGATTATACGATGAGCAGTTCTTC.